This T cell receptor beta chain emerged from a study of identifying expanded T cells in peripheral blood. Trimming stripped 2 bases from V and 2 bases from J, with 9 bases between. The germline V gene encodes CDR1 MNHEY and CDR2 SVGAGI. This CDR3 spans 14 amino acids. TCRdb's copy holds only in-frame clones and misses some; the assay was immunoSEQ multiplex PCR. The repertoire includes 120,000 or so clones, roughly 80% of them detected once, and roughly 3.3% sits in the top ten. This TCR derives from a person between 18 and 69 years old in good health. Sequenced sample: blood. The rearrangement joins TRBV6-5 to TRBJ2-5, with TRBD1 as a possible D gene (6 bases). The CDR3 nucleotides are TGTGCCAGCAGTTACGGAAGGGGGCAAGAGACCCAGTACTTC. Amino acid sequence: CASSYGRGQETQYF.